This entry is about one TCR beta chain. Its matching antigen is unknown. Nominally healthy donors provided the samples, though records likely missed some immune exposures. The PCR ran on 60 Vbeta and 13 Jbeta primers. Method: immunoSEQ multiplex PCR; TCRdb's copy keeps in-frame clones and lacks some. Of about 130,000 clones in the sample, around four fifths are singletons; the top ten hold roughly 2%. This specimen belongs to a study of cytomegalovirus exposure and HLA in healthy donors. In the study overall: Counted in an early data release were roughly 81 million unique TCRs from HLA-typed donors. Study observations and caveats: The listing of 150 to 200 TCR beta chains classed them as cytomegalovirus-associated.

The CDR3 runs 15 residues. From germline, CDR1 is MDHEN and CDR2 SYDVKM. V was clipped by 5 bases and J by 4 bases, with 17 bases between them. This TCR came from a woman aged 40 to 50 in good health and CMV-seropositive. This rearrangement joins TRBV28 to TRBJ1-1, with D possibly being TRBD1 (6 bases). The sample comprised PBMCs. The CDR3 bases are TGTGCCAGCAGTCTATCTTCACGAGGGGGCACTGAAGCTTTCTTT. Amino acids: CASSLSSRGGTEAFF.